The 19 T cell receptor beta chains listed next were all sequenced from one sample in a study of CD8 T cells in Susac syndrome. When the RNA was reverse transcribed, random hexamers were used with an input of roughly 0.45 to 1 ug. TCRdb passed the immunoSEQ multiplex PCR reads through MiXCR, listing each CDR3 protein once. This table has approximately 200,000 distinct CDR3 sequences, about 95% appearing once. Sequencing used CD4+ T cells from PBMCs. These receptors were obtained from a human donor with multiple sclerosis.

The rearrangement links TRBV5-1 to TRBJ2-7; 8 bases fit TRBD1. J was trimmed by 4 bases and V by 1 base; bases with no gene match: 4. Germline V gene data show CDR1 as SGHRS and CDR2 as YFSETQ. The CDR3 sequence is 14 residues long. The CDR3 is CASSLTGTGYEQYV. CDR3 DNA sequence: TGCGCCAGCAGCTTGACGGGGACAGGTTACGAGCAGTACGTC.

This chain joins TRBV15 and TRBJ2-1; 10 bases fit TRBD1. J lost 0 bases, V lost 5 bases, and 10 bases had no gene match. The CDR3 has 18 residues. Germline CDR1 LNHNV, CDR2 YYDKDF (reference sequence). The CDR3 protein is CATSGQGQGEYSYNEQFF. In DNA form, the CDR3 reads TGTGCCACCAGCGGACAAGGACAGGGGGAATACTCCTACAATGAGCAGTTCTTC. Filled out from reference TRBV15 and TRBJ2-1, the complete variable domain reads DAMVIQNPRYQVTQFGKPVTLSCSQTLNHNVMYWYQQKSSQAPKLLFHYYDKDFNNEADTPDNFQSRRPNTSFCFLDIRSPGLGDTAMYLCATSGQGQGEYSYNEQFFGPGTRLTVL.

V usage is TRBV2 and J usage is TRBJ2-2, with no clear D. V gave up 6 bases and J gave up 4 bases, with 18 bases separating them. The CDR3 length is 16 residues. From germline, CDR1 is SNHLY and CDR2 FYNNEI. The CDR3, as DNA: TGTGCCAGCAGCCGGGTCGGTTCTGGGCTCACCGGGGAGCTGTTTTTT. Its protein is CASSRVGSGLTGELFF.

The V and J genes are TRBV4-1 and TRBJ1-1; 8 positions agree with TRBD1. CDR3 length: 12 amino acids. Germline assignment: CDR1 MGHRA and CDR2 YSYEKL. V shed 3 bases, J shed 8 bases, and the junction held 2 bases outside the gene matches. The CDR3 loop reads CASSHRTGEAFF. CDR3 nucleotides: TGCGCCAGCAGCCACAGGACAGGGGAAGCTTTCTTT.

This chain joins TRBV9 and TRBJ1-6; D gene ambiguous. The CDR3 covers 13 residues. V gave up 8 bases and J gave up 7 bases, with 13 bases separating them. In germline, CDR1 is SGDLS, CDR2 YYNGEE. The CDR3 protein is CARKDLRNSPLHF. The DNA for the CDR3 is TGTGCCAGGAAGGACCTGCGAAATTCACCCCTCCACTTT.

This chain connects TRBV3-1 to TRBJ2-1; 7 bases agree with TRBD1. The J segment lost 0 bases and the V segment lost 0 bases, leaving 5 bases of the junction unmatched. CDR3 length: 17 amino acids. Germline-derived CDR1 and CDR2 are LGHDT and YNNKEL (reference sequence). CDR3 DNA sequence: TGTGCCAGCAGCCAAGAACCCAGGGGGAGCTCCTACAATGAGCAGTTCTTC. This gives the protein CASSQEPRGSSYNEQFF.

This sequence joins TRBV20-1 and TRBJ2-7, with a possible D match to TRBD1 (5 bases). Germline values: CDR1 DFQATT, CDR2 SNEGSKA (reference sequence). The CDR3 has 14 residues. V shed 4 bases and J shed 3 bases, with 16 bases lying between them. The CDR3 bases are TGCAGTGCTACAAGTTGGCAGGGCGACTACGAGCAGTACTTC. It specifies CSATSWQGDYEQYF.

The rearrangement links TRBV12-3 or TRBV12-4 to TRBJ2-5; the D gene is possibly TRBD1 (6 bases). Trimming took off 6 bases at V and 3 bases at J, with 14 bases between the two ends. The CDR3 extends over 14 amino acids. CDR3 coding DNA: TGTGCCAGCAGCCCATGGGACAAAGAAGAGACCCAGTACTTC. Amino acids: CASSPWDKEETQYF.

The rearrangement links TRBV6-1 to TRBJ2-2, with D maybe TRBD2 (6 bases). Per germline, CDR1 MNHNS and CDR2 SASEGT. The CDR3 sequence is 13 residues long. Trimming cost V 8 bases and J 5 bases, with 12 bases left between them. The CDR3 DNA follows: TGTGCCAGCGGGGCCCGGGGGACCGGGGAGCTGTTTTTT. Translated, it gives CASGARGTGELFF.

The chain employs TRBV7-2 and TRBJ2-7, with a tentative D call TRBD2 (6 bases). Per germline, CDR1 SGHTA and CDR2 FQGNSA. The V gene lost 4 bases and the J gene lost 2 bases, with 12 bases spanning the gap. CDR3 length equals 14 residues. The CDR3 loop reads CASSSNGGPYEQYF. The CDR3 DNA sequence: TGTGCCAGCAGCTCGAACGGGGGTCCCTACGAGCAGTACTTC.

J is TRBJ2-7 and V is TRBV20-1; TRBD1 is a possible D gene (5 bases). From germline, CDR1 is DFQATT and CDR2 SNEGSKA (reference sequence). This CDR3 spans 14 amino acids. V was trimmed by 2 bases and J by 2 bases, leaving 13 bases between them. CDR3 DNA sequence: TGCAGTGCTAGATCCCCGGACAACGCCTACGAGCAGTACTTC. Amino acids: CSARSPDNAYEQYF.

The CDR3 region is CSVRYHQETQYF. The DNA for the CDR3 is TGCAGCGTTCGATATCACCAAGAGACCCAGTACTTC. The chain couples TRBV29-1 to TRBJ2-5; D gene unclear. Germline lookup yields CDR1 SQVTM and CDR2 ANQGSEA. V gave up 5 bases and J gave up 0 bases, with 7 bases separating them. This CDR3 spans 12 amino acids.

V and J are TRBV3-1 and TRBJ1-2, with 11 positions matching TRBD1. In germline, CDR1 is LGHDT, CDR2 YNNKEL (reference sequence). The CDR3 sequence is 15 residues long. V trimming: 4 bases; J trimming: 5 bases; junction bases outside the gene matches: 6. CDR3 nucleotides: TGTGCCAGCAGCCTCTGGGACAGGGGGAAGTATGGCTACACCTTC. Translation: CASSLWDRGKYGYTF.

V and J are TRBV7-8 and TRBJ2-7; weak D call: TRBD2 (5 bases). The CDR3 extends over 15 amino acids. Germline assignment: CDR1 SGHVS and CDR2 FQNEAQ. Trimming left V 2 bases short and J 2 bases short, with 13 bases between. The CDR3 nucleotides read TGTGCCAGCAGCTTATCGGGGAGTGTCACCTACGAGCAGTACGTC. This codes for CASSLSGSVTYEQYV.

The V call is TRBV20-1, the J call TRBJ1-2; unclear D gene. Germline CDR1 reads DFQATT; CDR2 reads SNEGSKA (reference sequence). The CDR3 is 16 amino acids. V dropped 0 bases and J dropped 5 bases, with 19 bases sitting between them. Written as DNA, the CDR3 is TGCAGTGCTAGAGATTCTGGTCCCAAGGGCCCATATGGCTACACCTTC. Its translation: CSARDSGPKGPYGYTF.

CDR3 bases: TGTGCCAGCAGCTTGGCACCCCAGGGGGTTCAAGACGACGAGCAGTACTTC. Amino acids: CASSLAPQGVQDDEQYF. The chain recombines TRBV5-5 with TRBJ2-7; 7 bases line up with TRBD1. In germline, CDR1 is SGHKS, CDR2 YYEKEE (reference sequence). V shed 0 bases, J shed 5 bases, and the junction held 14 bases outside the gene matches. The CDR3 runs to 17 residues.

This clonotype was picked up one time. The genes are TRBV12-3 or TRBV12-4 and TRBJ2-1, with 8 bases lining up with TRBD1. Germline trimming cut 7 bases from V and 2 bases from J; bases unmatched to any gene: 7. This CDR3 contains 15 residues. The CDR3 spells CASTQGAAPYNEQFF. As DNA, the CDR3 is TGTGCCAGCACCCAGGGGGCCGCACCCTACAATGAGCAGTTCTTC.

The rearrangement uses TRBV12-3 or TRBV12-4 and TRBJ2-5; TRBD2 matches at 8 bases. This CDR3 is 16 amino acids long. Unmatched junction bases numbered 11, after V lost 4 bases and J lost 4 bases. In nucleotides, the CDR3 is TGTGCCAGCAGTTCAGTTACGGGAGGGCGGCTAGAGACCCAGTACTTC. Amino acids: CASSSVTGGRLETQYF.

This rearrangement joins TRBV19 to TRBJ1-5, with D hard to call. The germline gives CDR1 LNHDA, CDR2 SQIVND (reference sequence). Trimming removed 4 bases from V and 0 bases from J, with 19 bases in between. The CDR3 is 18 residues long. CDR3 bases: TGTGCCAGTAGTAGTCGATCTCCGTGGAGAGGTAGCAATCAGCCCCAGCATTTT. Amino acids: CASSSRSPWRGSNQPQHF. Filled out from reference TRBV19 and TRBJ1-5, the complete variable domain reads DGGITQSPKYLFRKEGQNVTLSCEQNLNHDAMYWYRQDPGQGLRLIYYSQIVNDFQKGDIAEGYSVSREKKESFPLTVTSAQKNPTAFYLCASSSRSPWRGSNQPQHFGDGTRLSIL.